This TCR beta chain is from a study of blood T cell repertoires in COVID-19. Overall study context: Donors in the United States, Italy and Spain gave samples during acute or convalescent COVID-19. Nucleic acid was either cDNA or gDNA, and it came from T cells, B-cell-depleted T cells, or PBMCs.

In Seattle, patients joined the study during active infection and were tracked longitudinally. As processed by the authors: It was from reference gene primer amplification that nucleated cell counts were estimated. TCRdb keeps only in-frame clones here, not all; method: immunoSEQ multiplex PCR. V and J calls plus clone size are reproduced from that table; the DNA served to infer D and trimming. The sample holds 100,000 to 150,000 clones, approximately 89% seen once. Germline lookup yields CDR1 SQVTM and CDR2 ANQGSEA. The CDR3 spans 18 residues. Trimming removed 0 bases at V and 5 bases at J, with 22 bases between.

The material sequenced was peripheral blood. The TCR originated in a woman aged 70-85 years with COVID-19, enrolled during active disease. V gene TRBV29-1 combines with J gene TRBJ1-4, with D possibly TRBD1 on 6 matching bases. Here the CDR3 DNA reads TGCAGCGTTGAAGATCAGGACCGCTGGGAGGGGGGAAATGAAAAACTGTTTTTT. Its protein product is CSVEDQDRWEGGNEKLFF.